One sample yielded the 24 T cell receptor beta chains listed below, sequenced in a study of tumor-infiltrating lymphocytes in primary liver carcinoma. The authors made TCR beta cDNA from about 500 ng total RNA with a constant-region primer. A slightly modified ARM-PCR protocol with three nested multiplex PCR rounds produced these TCR beta libraries. Both of the initial two PCR rounds ran for about 11 cycles and employed TRBV1-TRBV30 forward primers alongside a C-beta reverse primer. TCRdb redid the calling of the multiplex PCR reads with MiXCR, one entry per CDR3 protein. The sample lists about 320,000 distinct CDR3 sequences; 65% were seen once. Alongside blood RNA obtained from unsorted whole blood, germline DNA was also extracted. The source material was peripheral blood. The receptors derive from a middle-aged man with primary liver carcinoma and hepatitis B virus infection.

V gene TRBV2 combines with J gene TRBJ2-1; TRBD2 matches 8 bases. The germline CDR1 and CDR2 sequences are SNHLY and FYNNEI. V lost 2 bases and J lost 5; bases outside the gene matches: 5. The CDR3 runs to 15 residues. CDR3 nucleotide sequence: TGTGCCAGCAGTGAATCCAGCGGGAGAAACAATGAGCAGTTCTTC. Translating gives CASSESSGRNNEQFF.

As to this clonotype: This sequence may be a read error, since a much larger clone differs from it by one base. The chain combines TRBV4-2 with TRBJ1-2; D uncertain. Trimming stripped 1 base from V and 6 bases from J, with 15 bases between. The CDR3 loop spans 15 amino acids. The germline V gene encodes CDR1 LGHNA and CDR2 YNFKEQ. The CDR3 loop reads CASSQGPLTPDGYTF. CDR3 bases: TGTGCCAGCAGCCAAGGGCCGTTGACCCCGGATGGCTACACCTTC.

This clonotype was found many times. V gene TRBV29-1 combines with J gene TRBJ2-2, with D possibly TRBD2 on 5 matching bases. Germline assignment: CDR1 SQVTM and CDR2 ANQGSEA. V lost 4 bases to trimming and J lost 8 bases, with 14 bases between them. The CDR3 is 13 residues long. Written as DNA, the CDR3 is TGCAGCGTTGGTTTGAGCAGAGGGGGGGAGCTGTTTTTT. Translating it yields CSVGLSRGGELFF.

V gene TRBV4-1 combines with J gene TRBJ1-1, with D possibly being TRBD1 (5 bases). This CDR3 has 16 amino acids. Per germline, CDR1 MGHRA and CDR2 YSYEKL. V gave up 5 bases and J gave up 6 bases, with 22 bases separating them. CDR3 DNA sequence: TGCGCCAGCAGCAGGGATTTTGGGGCCGCCGGATCTGAAGCTTTCTTT. Its protein product is CASSRDFGAAGSEAFF.

The J gene is TRBJ1-5, the V gene TRBV11-2, with D unclear. Between the trimmed V and J ends, which lost 5 bases and 7 bases, there was a span of 12 bases. The CDR3 extends over 13 amino acids. The V gene's germline CDR1 is SGHAT and CDR2 FQNNGV. In DNA, the CDR3 is TGTGCCAGCAGCGGTGATCTCGAACAGCCCCAGCATTTT. Translating gives CASSGDLEQPQHF.

This clonotype showed up many times. The chain links TRBV4-2 to TRBJ2-1; 9 bases are a match to TRBD2. With V trimmed by 0 bases and J by 7 bases, 10 bases remained unmatched. This CDR3 has 17 amino acids. Germline-derived CDR1 and CDR2 are LGHNA and YNFKEQ. The CDR3 DNA reads as TGTGCCAGCAGCCAAGATCAAATAGTAGCGGGAGATAATGAGCAGTTCTTC. Translated: CASSQDQIVAGDNEQFF.

This chain connects TRBV11-2 to TRBJ2-1; D is ambiguous. Per the germline V gene, CDR1 is SGHAT and CDR2 is FQNNGV. This CDR3 has 13 amino acids. V lost 3 bases, J lost 6 bases, and 9 bases lay in between. CDR3 sequence (DNA): TGTGCCAGCAGCTTTTATCTCCTCAATGAGCAGTTCTTC. Amino acid sequence: CASSFYLLNEQFF.

On this clonotype: The junction does not match germline at one end; this may be a read error. The chain uses TRBV7-9 and TRBJ1-5, with 7 bases aligning to TRBD1. The CDR3 runs to 15 residues. Germline V CDR1 and CDR2: SEHNR, FQNEAQ (reference sequence). CDR3 sequence reads: CANSFAGTANRPQHF. The CDR3 region has the DNA TGTGCCAACAGCTTCGCCGGGACAGCTAATCGGCCCCAGCATTTT.

In the case of this clonotype: A much larger clonotype is one base distant, so this may be a read error. The chain couples TRBV28 to TRBJ2-1, with D uncertain. The CDR3 runs 11 residues. The V end was cut by 11 bases, the J end by 6 bases, with 11 bases between. In germline, CDR1 is MDHEN, CDR2 SYDVKM. The CDR3 bases are TGTGCCGGCACTGGCGTCAATGAGCAGTTCTTC. Translating gives CAGTGVNEQFF.

This clonotype is a singleton in its sample. Being one base from a much bigger clone, this may be a read error. The chain uses TRBV6-5 and TRBJ2-4; no definite D call. The CDR3 contains 14 residues. Germline CDR1 is MNHEY and CDR2 is SVGAGI. The CDR3 here is CTSSRWSELNIQYF. CDR3 coding DNA: TGTACCAGCAGCAGATGGTCAGAACTAAACATTCAGTACTTC.

With regard to this clonotype: At one boundary the junction diverges from the germline segment, which might be a read error. The gene calls are TRBV7-8 and TRBJ2-3, with D perhaps matching TRBD2 (6 bases). The CDR3 contains 14 residues. Germline-derived CDR1 and CDR2 are SGHVS and FQNEAQ. CDR3 nucleotides: TGTGCCTGCAGCGCCACGGGGGTCCCAGATACACAGTATTTT. Its translation is CACSATGVPDTQYF.

The chain carries TRBV5-1 and TRBJ2-2, with 10 bases lining up with TRBD1. Unmatched junction bases numbered 10, after V lost 4 bases and J lost 7 bases. The CDR3 is 16 amino acids. The germline V gene encodes CDR1 SGHRS and CDR2 YFSETQ. The chain's CDR3 is CASSTPDRGHIGELFF. CDR3 nucleotides: TGCGCCAGCAGCACCCCAGACAGGGGGCATATCGGGGAGCTGTTTTTT.

Comments on this clonotype: Lacking the conserved final phenylalanine or tryptophan, this CDR3 likely reflects a read error. The chain links TRBV5-1 to TRBJ2-2, with a weak D call TRBD2 (5 bases). Germline CDR1 and CDR2: SGHRS and YFSETQ. This CDR3 has 17 residues. In DNA form, the CDR3 reads TGCGCCAGCAGCTCGTTGAACACCGGGCCCGACACCGGGAAGCTGTTTTCT. It yields the protein CASSSLNTGPDTGKLFS.

This clonotype occurred a few times. This chain connects TRBV6-5 to TRBJ2-7; no definite D call. Germline CDR1 reads MNHEY; CDR2 reads SVGAGI. This CDR3 has 11 amino acids. The V gene lost 0 bases and the J gene lost 6 bases, with 3 bases spanning the gap. CDR3 bases: TGTGCCAGCAGTTACTCTGCCGAGCAGTACTTC. Its translation is CASSYSAEQYF.

Turning to this clonotype: A much larger clone differs by one base, so this may be a read error. This rearrangement joins TRBV14 to TRBJ2-3; TRBD1 aligns across 7 bases. This CDR3 comprises 15 residues. Germline V gives CDR1 SGHDN, CDR2 FVKESK. CDR3 region: CASSQEGQRTDTLYF. DNA of the CDR3: TGTGCCAGCAGCCAAGAGGGACAGCGCACAGATACGCTGTATTTT.

On this clonotype: This could be a read error, since a much larger clone is one nucleotide away. The chain links TRBV12-3 or TRBV12-4 to TRBJ2-1, with D perhaps matching TRBD2 (5 bases). This CDR3 spans 16 amino acids. CDR3 in amino acids: CASCLGAETSYNEQFF. CDR3 in DNA: TGTGCCAGCTGTTTGGGAGCGGAGACTTCCTACAATGAGCAGTTCTTC.

J is TRBJ2-1 and V is TRBV5-6; D remains ambiguous. Deletions cut 4 bases from V and 8 bases from J, with 10 bases between. The V gene's germline CDR1 is SGHDT and CDR2 YYEEEE. This CDR3 region has 12 residues. The CDR3 DNA is TGTGCCAGCAGCCCTGGGAACGATGAGCAGTTCTTC. Protein sequence: CASSPGNDEQFF.

Comment on this clonotype: This could be a read error, since a much larger clone is one nucleotide away. The J gene is TRBJ1-5, the V gene TRBV6-2 or TRBV6-3; D ambiguous. Trimming took off 9 bases at V and 7 bases at J, with 13 bases between the two ends. Per the germline V gene, CDR1 is MNHEY and CDR2 is SVGEGT. The CDR3 is 12 amino acids. The CDR3 sequence: CASQDLRQPQHF. In DNA form, the CDR3 reads TGTGCCAGTCAGGATCTGCGCCAGCCCCAGCATTTT.

The genes are TRBV5-1 and TRBJ2-3; 9 nucleotides agree with TRBD1. J lost 0 bases, V lost 3 bases, and 11 bases had no gene match. CDR3 length: 18 amino acids. Germline V gene sequence: CDR1 SGHRS, CDR2 YFSETQ. CDR3 DNA: TGCGCCAGCAGCTCGACCTCCGGACAGGGGCCTAGCACAGATACGCAGTATTTT. Its translation is CASSSTSGQGPSTDTQYF.

As for this clonotype: One base away lies a much larger clone, so this may be a sequencing read error. V and J are TRBV12-3 or TRBV12-4 and TRBJ2-7; 10 nucleotides line up with TRBD1. V lost 5 bases and J lost 7; bases outside the gene matches: 11. The CDR3 loop spans 15 amino acids. For the CDR3, the DNA is TGTGCCAGCAGTGGACGGGACAGGGGATTGTGGGAGCAGTACTTC. Protein product: CASSGRDRGLWEQYF.

This clonotype occurred a few times. The genes are TRBV24-1 and TRBJ2-1; 9 nucleotides align to TRBD2. Germline assignment: CDR1 KGHDR and CDR2 SFDVKD. The length of the CDR3 is 13 residues. V shed 7 bases, J shed 9 bases, and the junction held 6 bases outside the gene matches. The CDR3 DNA reads TGTGCCACCAGCGTTAGCGGGAGCGGTGAGCAGTTCTTC. The encoded protein is CATSVSGSGEQFF.

This clonotype was observed once. V is TRBV6-6 and J is TRBJ2-2; D call uncertain. Trimming removed 7 bases at V and 2 bases at J, with 14 bases between. Germline V gene lookup returns CDR1 MNHNY and CDR2 SVGAGI (reference sequence). The CDR3 sequence is 15 residues long. CDR3 sequence: CASTLGNLNTGELFF. DNA for the CDR3: TGTGCCAGCACCCTAGGTAATCTTAACACCGGGGAGCTGTTTTTT.

This chain joins TRBV29-1 and TRBJ1-2, with 9 bases matching TRBD1. This CDR3 has 15 amino acids. Trimming removed 6 bases from V and 7 bases from J; junction bases left unmatched: 15. Germline CDR1 reads SQVTM; CDR2 reads ANQGSEA. CDR3 protein: CSVAFRLQGAFGYTF. The CDR3 coding sequence is TGCAGCGTGGCCTTCCGCCTACAGGGGGCTTTTGGCTACACCTTC.

At least ten counts were recorded for this clonotype. The chain couples TRBV5-4 to TRBJ2-2; 8 bases fit TRBD2. V was clipped by 0 bases and J by 6 bases; unmatched bases: 4. Per the germline V gene, CDR1 is SGHNT and CDR2 is YYREEE (reference sequence). The CDR3 length is 15 residues. The CDR3 DNA is TGTGCCAGCAGCTTGGATGTCGGGAGGGCCGGGGAGCTGTTTTTT. Encoded protein: CASSLDVGRAGELFF. The complete variable domain, with remaining parts taken from reference TRBV5-4 and TRBJ2-2, reads ETGVTQSPTHLIKTRGQQVTLRCSSQSGHNTVSWYQQALGQGPQFIFQYYREEENGRGNFPPRFSGLQFPNYSSELNVNALELDDSALYLCASSLDVGRAGELFFGEGSRLTVL.